The present entry profiles one T cell receptor beta chain with its context. The antigen is not known. This sample stems from a study of T-cell reconstitution after alpha-beta-depleted transplantation in children. Unique molecular identifiers were used in preparing the TCRbeta library. MiXCR was run by TCRdb on the PCR reads, yielding one entry per CDR3 protein. The sample includes 120,000 or so distinct CDR3 sequences, 23% of them seen just once. Study-wide results and limits: Surviving recipient cells, namely T cells and thymic progenitors, were the source of high day-60 TCRbeta diversity in some patients. A year post-transplant, T-cell counts and diversity derived mostly from newly produced T cells. About two months after transplant, alpha-beta T cells reportedly came from several hundred expanded graft clones.

The CDR3 totals 14 residues. V lost 10 bases and J lost 3; bases outside the gene matches: 7. The chain employs TRBV12-3 or TRBV12-4 and TRBJ2-3, with 10 bases matching TRBD2. The receptor's source is a male patient aged 2-9 years who had a stem cell transplant for chronic granulomatous disease, so the T cells may come from the graft donor. Sequencing was performed on PBMCs, mostly from graft donor cells, taken 180 days after TCRalphabeta/CD19-depleted stem cell transplant. The CDR3 loop is CAISAGGRTDTQYF. The DNA for the CDR3 is TGTGCCATTTCAGCGGGGGGGCGTACAGATACGCAGTATTTT.